These T cell receptor beta chains were read from a single sample in a study of cytomegalovirus exposure and HLA in healthy donors. The data were produced by immunoSEQ multiplex PCR, yet TCRdb's version contains in-frame clones alone and is incomplete. This sample yields roughly 200,000 clones, of which 70% to 80% are seen a single time; roughly 2.3% belongs to the top ten. Material for sequencing was PBMCs. These TCRs come from a man between 60 and 70 years old in good health and CMV-seronegative. Each CDR3 is given with its conserved first and last residue. Each record gives: V gene, CDR3 length, J gene, clone size, CDR3 protein. Some rows have no size entry. The others give once, few or many, or a class for an expanded clone.

TRBV4-2	17	TRBJ1-6	once	CASSRGRGGSYNSPLHF
TRBV7-8	15	TRBJ1-4	NA	CASSRTGTANEKLFF
TRBV2	16	TRBJ2-3	NA	CASRRLAGSSTDTQYF
TRBV5-5	17	TRBJ1-4	NA	CASSFRAGRNANEKLFF
TRBV9	13	TRBJ2-7	NA	CASSVLGAGEQYF
TRBV7-9	15	TRBJ1-1	few	CASSSDRTEATEAFF
TRBV7-6	15	TRBJ2-3	once	CASRPGGAPTDTQYF
TRBV6-5	14	TRBJ2-4	NA	CASSLRGDQNIQYF
TRBV29-1	13	TRBJ2-5	NA	CSAPGQVSETQYF
TRBV29-1	17	TRBJ2-1	NA	CSVEEEGGTRILREQFF
TRBV10-1	13	TRBJ1-1	NA	CAIPRDRYTEAFF
TRBV19	11	TRBJ1-5	NA	CASGTGQPQHF
TRBV30	13	TRBJ1-5	NA	CAWSAGSSYPQHF
TRBV29-1	13	TRBJ2-3	NA	CSVARTGGDTQYF
TRBV29-1	14	TRBJ1-2	NA	CSVRVGGTLYGYTF
TRBV7-9	15	TRBJ2-7	NA	CASSSGFRGSYEQYF
TRBV7-9	15	TRBJ2-3	NA	CASSSPPSGTDTQYF
TRBV5-6	14	TRBJ2-5	NA	CASSLGGLAGTPYF
TRBV30	14	TRBJ2-1	NA	CAWSRTSSYNEQFF
TRBV6-6	14	TRBJ2-7	NA	CASSPSGEFGEQYF
TRBV30	17	TRBJ1-2	NA	CAWREEKCGQGAYGYPF
TRBV18	13	TRBJ1-1	NA	CASSAGKDTEAFF